A selection of T cell receptor beta chains follows, all from one sample in a study of control samples from healthy donors and cancer patients. The method was immunoSEQ multiplex PCR; TCRdb's version includes in-frame clones alone and lacks a portion of them. The sample contains about 79,000 clones, roughly 93% of which appear only once. The sequenced material came from PBMCs. The receptor source for this set is a woman aged 40 to 49 with lung cancer. Each CDR3 is given with its conserved first and last residue. A D gene is named only where the DNA matches it firmly. The size field is filled for only some rows; it gives once, few, many or a size class.

D gene,clone size,J gene,V gene,CDR3 protein,CDR3 DNA
-,-,TRBJ1-1,TRBV29-1,CSVSAQANTEAFF,TGCAGCGTTTCGGCACAGGCAAACACTGAAGCTTTCTTT
-,-,TRBJ1-1,TRBV5-5,CASSREPNTEAFF,TGTGCCAGCAGCCGGGAACCGAACACTGAAGCTTTCTTT
TRBD1,-,TRBJ1-2,TRBV15,CATSSGTGGIGYTF,TGTGCCACCAGCAGTGGGACAGGGGGTATTGGCTACACCTTC
TRBD1,-,TRBJ2-5,TRBV6-6,CASSPNLGTGGQETQYF,TGTGCCAGCAGTCCCAATCTCGGCACAGGGGGCCAAGAGACCCAGTACTTC
-,-,TRBJ1-1,TRBV30,CAWSAPWQLEAFF,TGTGCCTGGAGTGCCCCGTGGCAGCTTGAAGCTTTCTTT
-,-,TRBJ1-1,TRBV12-3/TRBV12-4,CASTRLEDTEAFF,TGTGCCAGCACCCGACTAGAAGACACTGAAGCTTTCTTT
-,once,TRBJ2-1,TRBV19,CASTLPSGNEQFF,TGTGCCAGTACCCTTCCATCGGGGAATGAGCAGTTCTTC
-,-,TRBJ2-7,TRBV7-9,CASSVTGEYEQYF,TGTGCCAGCAGTGTGACGGGAGAATACGAGCAGTACTTC
TRBD1,-,TRBJ2-2,TRBV2,CASSDQDRATGELFF,TGTGCCAGCAGTGACCAGGACAGGGCCACCGGGGAGCTGTTTTTT
TRBD1,-,TRBJ1-2,TRBV3-1/TRBV3-2,CASSLSLQGVYGYTF,TGTGCCAGCAGCCTCAGCCTACAGGGGGTCTATGGCTACACCTTC
-,-,TRBJ1-1,TRBV5-1,CASSLGGPNTEAFF,TGCGCCAGCAGCTTGGGGGGTCCCAACACTGAAGCTTTCTTT
-,once,TRBJ2-5,TRBV11-3,CASSLDGAGETQYF,TGTGCCAGCAGCTTAGACGGGGCGGGGGAGACCCAGTACTTC
-,once,TRBJ2-7,TRBV29-1,CSVDISGQSYEQYF,TGCAGCGTTGACATCTCAGGACAGTCCTACGAGCAGTACTTC
-,-,TRBJ2-3,TRBV5-4,CASSLRPAGPTDTQYF,TGTGCCAGCAGCTTGAGGCCCGCGGGTCCCACAGATACGCAGTATTTT
-,-,TRBJ1-1,TRBV29-1,CSVGGGAVGAFF,TGCAGCGTTGGGGGTGGAGCCGTAGGAGCTTTCTTT
-,-,TRBJ1-5,TRBV2,CASRPGGSNQPQHF,TGTGCCAGCAGACCCGGGGGGAGCAATCAGCCCCAGCATTTT
-,-,TRBJ2-5,TRBV2,CATGGGSTGETQYF,TGTGCCACGGGCGGTGGTTCGACGGGGGAGACCCAGTACTTC
-,-,TRBJ2-1,TRBV7-8,CASSTAPSSYNEQFF,TGTGCCAGCAGCACCGCCCCGAGCTCCTACAATGAGCAGTTCTTC
-,once,TRBJ2-1,TRBV6-6,CASSYRDNEQFF,TGTGCCAGCAGTTACAGGGACAATGAGCAGTTCTTC
-,-,TRBJ1-1,TRBV2,CASRIQYLNTEAFF,TGTGCCAGCAGAATACAGTACCTAAACACTGAAGCTTTCTTT
-,-,TRBJ2-7,TRBV15,CATSRDRGPYEQYF,TGTGCCACCAGCAGAGATAGGGGTCCCTACGAGCAGTACTTC
-,-,TRBJ2-1,TRBV7-8,CASSRTPYNEQFF,TGTGCCAGCAGCCGTACTCCGTACAATGAGCAGTTCTTC
TRBD1,-,TRBJ1-1,TRBV7-2,CASSLFGRTGKGTEAFF,TGTGCCAGCAGCTTATTTGGGCGGACAGGGAAGGGCACTGAAGCTTTCTTT
-,-,TRBJ2-1,TRBV5-1,CASSLKGNEQFF,TGCGCCAGCAGCTTGAAGGGGAATGAGCAGTTCTTC
-,-,TRBJ1-3,TRBV13,CASSTSGKPGNTIYF,TGTGCCAGCAGCACCTCAGGGAAGCCTGGAAACACCATATATTTT
-,-,TRBJ1-2,TRBV12-5,CASGFGGYYGYTF,TGTGCTAGTGGTTTCGGGGGATACTATGGCTACACCTTC
-,-,TRBJ2-5,TRBV5-4,CASSLYFGTQETQYF,TGTGCCAGCAGCTTGTATTTCGGGACTCAAGAGACCCAGTACTTC
TRBD1,-,TRBJ1-2,TRBV4-1,CASSQVTGGSGYGYTF,TGCGCCAGCAGCCAAGTAACAGGGGGCTCAGGCTATGGCTACACCTTC
TRBD1,-,TRBJ1-1,TRBV7-8,CASRYKTGPLVTEAFF,TGTGCCAGCAGATATAAGACAGGGCCTTTGGTGACTGAAGCTTTCTTT
TRBD1,-,TRBJ2-2,TRBV24-1,CATSDLGQANTGELFF,TGTGCCACCAGTGATTTGGGACAGGCGAACACCGGGGAGCTGTTTTTT
TRBD1,-,TRBJ1-6,TRBV10-3,CAITQGAGVSPLHF,TGTGCCATCACCCAGGGGGCAGGGGTCTCACCCCTCCACTTT
TRBD2,-,TRBJ2-1,TRBV27,CASNLQGLAPLEQFF,TGTGCCAGCAACCTACAGGGACTAGCTCCCCTAGAGCAGTTCTTC
TRBD1,-,TRBJ2-7,TRBV29-1,CSVAQGGYEQYF,TGCAGCGTAGCACAGGGGGGATACGAGCAGTACTTC
-,-,TRBJ1-2,TRBV29-1,CSVDSRFEGYTF,TGCAGCGTGGACAGCCGGTTCGAGGGCTACACCTTC
TRBD1,-,TRBJ2-7,TRBV30,CAWSRDSLYEQYF,TGTGCCTGGAGTCGGGACAGCCTCTACGAGCAGTACTTC
-,-,TRBJ2-2,TRBV9,CASGISENTGELFF,TGTGCCAGCGGAATTAGCGAGAACACCGGGGAGCTGTTTTTT
-,-,TRBJ1-2,TRBV10-3,CAITEVPHYGYTF,TGTGCCATCACGGAAGTACCTCACTATGGCTACACCTTC
-,-,TRBJ2-1,TRBV3-1/TRBV3-2,CASSQDSLRTLYNEQFF,TGTGCCAGCAGCCAAGATTCATTAAGGACCCTCTACAATGAGCAGTTCTTC
-,-,TRBJ2-1,TRBV5-5,CASSSWGQRNEQFF,TGTGCCAGCAGCTCATGGGGTCAGAGGAATGAGCAGTTCTTC
-,-,TRBJ1-4,TRBV11-2,CASSPDRLNEKLFF,TGTGCCAGCAGCCCTGACAGGCTGAATGAAAAACTGTTTTTT
-,-,TRBJ1-1,TRBV9,CASSVSDSFTEAFF,TGTGCCAGCAGCGTATCTGACAGCTTCACTGAAGCTTTCTTT
TRBD1,-,TRBJ1-3,TRBV2,CASSGAGGRNTIYF,TGTGCCAGCAGTGGGGCAGGGGGAAGAAACACCATATATTTT
-,-,TRBJ2-7,TRBV11-2,CASSLEGRHPGYEQYF,TGTGCCAGCAGCTTAGAGGGACGGCATCCTGGCTACGAGCAGTACTTC
TRBD1,-,TRBJ1-4,TRBV4-1,CASSQADRGLEKLFF,TGCGCCAGCAGCCAGGCGGACAGGGGGCTTGAAAAACTGTTTTTT
-,-,TRBJ1-6,TRBV6-6,CASSYPGMDSPLHF,TGTGCCAGCAGTTACCCGGGAATGGATTCACCCCTCCACTTT
TRBD1,-,TRBJ2-3,TRBV28,CASTVTGGTDTQYF,TGTGCCAGCACTGTGACAGGGGGTACAGATACGCAGTATTTT
-,-,TRBJ2-1,TRBV3-1/TRBV3-2,CASSQADYREQFF,TGTGCCAGCAGCCAAGCGGACTATCGTGAGCAGTTCTTC
-,-,TRBJ1-2,TRBV14,CASSHRKPGGYYGYTF,TGTGCCAGCAGCCATCGAAAACCGGGGGGTTACTATGGCTACACCTTC
TRBD1,-,TRBJ1-2,TRBV28,CASRSFGTGYGYTF,TGTGCCAGCAGATCTTTTGGGACAGGGTATGGCTACACCTTC
-,-,TRBJ1-4,TRBV5-1,CASSLAGAAELFF,TGCGCCAGCAGCTTGGCAGGGGCGGCGGAACTGTTTTTT
TRBD1,-,TRBJ2-7,TRBV23-1,CASSQSLARGPTYEQYF,TGCGCCAGCAGTCAATCGCTGGCCAGGGGGCCGACCTACGAGCAGTACTTC
-,-,TRBJ1-6,TRBV2,CASFGVRSPLHF,TGTGCCAGCTTCGGGGTGCGTTCACCCCTCCACTTT
-,-,TRBJ2-7,TRBV12-3/TRBV12-4,CASTSGKEYEQYF,TGTGCCAGCACTTCAGGGAAAGAATACGAGCAGTACTTC
-,-,TRBJ1-2,TRBV2,CASKDGYGYTF,TGTGCTAGCAAGGACGGCTATGGCTACACCTTC
-,-,TRBJ2-7,TRBV11-3,CASSTSPGNEQYF,TGTGCCAGCAGCACTTCTCCCGGGAACGAGCAGTACTTC
-,-,TRBJ2-1,TRBV7-2,CASSPGGDLYNEQFF,TGTGCCAGCAGCCCGGGTGGGGACTTGTACAATGAGCAGTTCTTC
TRBD1,few,TRBJ1-1,TRBV13,CASSPDGQGDTEAFF,TGTGCCAGCAGCCCAGACGGACAGGGGGACACTGAAGCTTTCTTT